This T cell receptor beta chain was identified in a study of T cell repertoires in urothelial bladder cancer. Study details: The approximately twelve resected lesions were three cT0, three cTa, three cT1 and three cT2 or greater. Overall study results and limits: Median T cells were about 5,500 in carcinoma and over 20,000 in benign specimens. Median infiltrating lymphocyte percentage was roughly 1.9% in carcinoma specimens. A single clone reached around 2% in benign versus up to about 17% in carcinoma.

Some clones are missing from TCRdb's copy, which holds only in-frame ones; the method was immunoSEQ multiplex PCR. The repertoire consists of under 15,000 clones, with roughly 65% occurring once and the leading ten covering about 8.9%. Trimming left V 1 base short and J 1 base short, with 19 bases between. The germline CDR1 and CDR2 sequences are SGHTA and FQGNSA. CDR3 size: 18 residues. In its sample, this clone was seen a few times. Its cognate antigen is unknown. The receptor was derived from a human donor with urothelial carcinoma. Sequencing was performed on tumor-infiltrating cells from bladder cancer. This chain links TRBV7-2 with TRBJ1-1; D not resolved. The CDR3 DNA reads as TGTGCCAGCAGCTTAGTGATCCACGCCTGGGAGAGGAACACTGAAGCTTTCTTT. Its translation is CASSLVIHAWERNTEAFF.